Below are 13 T cell receptor beta chains sequenced from a single sample in a study of T cell repertoires in cytomegalovirus infection. TCRdb fed the reads into MiXCR, producing one record per CDR3 protein. The sample consists of some 920,000 distinct CDR3 sequences, around 32% of them appearing once. Their antigens remain unidentified. This sample comprised cultured CD8+ T cells from PBMCs, obtained from culture after CMV antigen stimulation. These receptors came from a human donor in good health (CMV status not recorded). Some clones in this sample may be carry-over from other donors' samples.

Only a few counts were recorded for this clonotype. The V and J genes are TRBV6-1 and TRBJ2-3; 8 nucleotides line up with TRBD2. The CDR3 is 16 residues long. V dropped 7 bases and J dropped 2; count of bases not matched to a gene: 11. In germline, CDR1 is MNHNS, CDR2 SASEGT. As DNA, the CDR3 is TGTGCCAGCACCCGTGAGGCGGGGGGATACACAGATACGCAGTATTTT. Translation: CASTREAGGYTDTQYF.

In this sample, this clonotype turned up a few times. The chain uses TRBV12-3 or TRBV12-4 and TRBJ2-5; 8 positions match TRBD2. Trimming took 5 bases from V and 6 from J; bases not matched to a gene: 8. The CDR3 has 14 amino acids. The DNA for the CDR3 is TGTGCCAGCAGTATCTCAGCGGGGGAACAGACCCAGTACTTC. It encodes CASSISAGEQTQYF.

In its sample, this clonotype was seen many times. This rearrangement joins TRBV5-1 to TRBJ1-2; D is undetermined. CDR1 and CDR2 (germline): SGHRS, YFSETQ. This CDR3 spans 16 amino acids. The V gene lost 4 bases and the J gene lost 7 bases, with 23 bases spanning the gap. The CDR3 spells CASSHLGIYLTPGYTF. The CDR3 bases are TGCGCCAGCAGCCATCTGGGCATCTACTTGACTCCTGGCTACACCTTC.

This clonotype has a count of ten or more. The CDR3 region is CASSFPRLAGGLDTQYF. The CDR3 nucleotides are TGTGCCAGCAGCTTCCCAAGACTAGCGGGGGGGCTTGATACGCAGTATTTT. This chain joins TRBV7-2 and TRBJ2-3, with 14 bases lining up with TRBD2. In germline, CDR1 is SGHTA, CDR2 FQGNSA. The V segment lost 3 bases and the J segment 6 bases; nucleotides outside the gene matches: 8. The CDR3 spans 17 residues.

This clonotype was observed at least ten times. The chain's CDR3 is CASSFQGTEAFF. CDR3 sequence (DNA): TGTGCCAGCAGCTTTCAGGGCACTGAAGCTTTCTTT. V gene TRBV7-2 combines with J gene TRBJ1-1; D is possibly TRBD1 (5 bases). The CDR3 is 12 residues long. Between the trimmed V and J ends, which lost 3 bases and 4 bases, there was a span of 6 bases. Germline-derived CDR1 and CDR2 are SGHTA and FQGNSA.

This clonotype was counted only a few times. This rearrangement joins TRBV7-9 to TRBJ2-1, with a tentative D call TRBD1 (5 bases). The CDR3 has 11 amino acids. Looked up from germline, CDR1 is SEHNR and CDR2 is FQNEAQ (reference sequence). Trimming left V 6 bases short and J 9 bases short, with 9 bases between. The CDR3 coding sequence is TGTGCCAGCAGAAGGGGAAGTGAGCAGTTCTTC. This translates into CASRRGSEQFF.

The chain recombines TRBV7-8 with TRBJ2-6; no clear D gene. V was clipped by 5 bases and J by 2 bases, with 10 bases between them. This CDR3 region has 15 residues. Germline CDR1 reads SGHVS; CDR2 reads FQNEAQ. The CDR3 DNA sequence: TGTGCCAGCAGCGCCTACAGAGCTGGGGCCAACGTCCTGACTTTC. Residues: CASSAYRAGANVLTF.

V usage is TRBV20-1 and J usage is TRBJ1-2; perhaps TRBD1 as D (5 bases). The germline V gene has CDR1 DFQATT and CDR2 SNEGSKA (reference sequence). There are 13 residues in the CDR3. V was clipped by 1 base and J by 5 bases, with 11 bases between them. The CDR3 spells CSARARGRYGYTF. The CDR3 DNA reads TGCAGTGCTAGAGCACGGGGCAGATATGGCTACACCTTC.

The chain combines TRBV4-3 with TRBJ2-3; D is unclear. This CDR3 spans 15 amino acids. The germline V gene has CDR1 LGHNA and CDR2 YSLEER. Between the trimmed V and J ends, which lost 2 bases and 0 bases, there was a span of 9 bases. The CDR3 DNA follows: TGCGCCAGCAGCCAAAGTATGGACAGCACAGATACGCAGTATTTT. Encoded protein: CASSQSMDSTDTQYF.

The chain is built from TRBV20-1 and TRBJ2-7; no firm D call. Trimming removed 0 bases from V and 0 bases from J, with 9 bases in between. CDR1 and CDR2 from the germline V gene are DFQATT and SNEGSKA (reference sequence). The CDR3 has 14 amino acids. DNA of the CDR3: TGCAGTGCTAGAGATCAAAACAACTCCTACGAGCAGTACGTC. Translation gives CSARDQNNSYEQYV.

This clonotype turned up a few times. The V and J genes are TRBV4-1 and TRBJ2-1, with 7 bases matching TRBD2. Germline-derived CDR1 and CDR2 are MGHRA and YSYEKL. V was pared by 4 bases and J by 3 bases, with 9 bases of the junction left unmatched. CDR3 length equals 16 residues. The CDR3 spells CASSPEIAGSYNEQFF. CDR3 DNA sequence: TGCGCCAGCAGCCCCGAAATAGCGGGCAGCTACAATGAGCAGTTCTTC.

This clonotype was seen a few times. The chain joins TRBV2 to TRBJ1-5; D uncertain. Per the germline V gene, CDR1 is SNHLY and CDR2 is FYNNEI. Between the trimmed V and J ends, which lost 2 bases and 6 bases, there was a span of 11 bases. The CDR3 spans 14 residues. CDR3 sequence (DNA): TGTGCCAGCAGTGAAACCGGGGTCGGTCAGCCCCAGCATTTT. Protein product: CASSETGVGQPQHF.

This clonotype has just a few counts. The chain recombines TRBV9 with TRBJ2-2; 7 nucleotides line up with TRBD1. Germline loops: CDR1 SGDLS, CDR2 YYNGEE. CDR3 length: 16 residues. With V trimmed by 2 bases and J by 3 bases, 7 bases remained unmatched. For the CDR3, the DNA is TGTGCCAGCAGCGTGGCCTTGGGGACAGACACCGGGGAGCTGTTTTTT. This translates into CASSVALGTDTGELFF.